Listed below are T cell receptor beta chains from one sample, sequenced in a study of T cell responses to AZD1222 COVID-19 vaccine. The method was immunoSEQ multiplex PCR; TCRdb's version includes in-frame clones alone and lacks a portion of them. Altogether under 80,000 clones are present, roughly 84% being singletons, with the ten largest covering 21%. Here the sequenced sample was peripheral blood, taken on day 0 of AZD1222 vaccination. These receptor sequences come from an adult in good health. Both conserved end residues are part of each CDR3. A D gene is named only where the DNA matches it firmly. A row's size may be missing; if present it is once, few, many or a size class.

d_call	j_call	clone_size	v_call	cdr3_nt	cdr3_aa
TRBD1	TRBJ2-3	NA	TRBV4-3	TGCGCCAGCAGCCAAGTAGGGGGCGCCCCCTACGCAGATACGCAGTATTTT	CASSQVGGAPYADTQYF
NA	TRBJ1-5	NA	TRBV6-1	TGTGCCAGCAGTGAACGGTTAATCACAGCCCAGCATTTT	CASSERLITAQHF
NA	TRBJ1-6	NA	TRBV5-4	TGTGCCAGCAGCTTGGCGGTAGGGGGCTATAATTCACCCCTCCACTTT	CASSLAVGGYNSPLHF
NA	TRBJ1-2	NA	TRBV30	TGTGCCTGGAGGGGCGACAGAGCCTATGGCTACACCTTC	CAWRGDRAYGYTF
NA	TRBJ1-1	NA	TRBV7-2	TGTGCCAGCAGCTTGGGTTTTGGGGGAACTGAAGCTTTCTTT	CASSLGFGGTEAFF
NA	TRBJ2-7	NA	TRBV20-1	TGCAGTGCTAGTGTCCGTTCCAGAAGGGCCAGCGACGAGCAGTACTTC	CSASVRSRRASDEQYF
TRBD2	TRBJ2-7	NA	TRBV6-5	TGTGCCAGCAGTTACGTCAGCGGGAGCTACGAGCAGTACTTC	CASSYVSGSYEQYF
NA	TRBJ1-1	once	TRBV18	TGTGCCAGCTCACCAGGGGAAACTGAAGCTTTCTTT	CASSPGETEAFF
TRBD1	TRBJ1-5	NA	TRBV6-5	TGTGCCAGCAGCCCGGGACAGCCCTTTAATCAGCCCCAGCATTTT	CASSPGQPFNQPQHF
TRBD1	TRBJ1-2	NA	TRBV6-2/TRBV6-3	TGTGCCAGCAGCCCCCTGACAGGGGGCTACACCTTC	CASSPLTGGYTF
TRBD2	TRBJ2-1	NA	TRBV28	TGTGCCAGCATAGGGGCGGGAGGGAACTACAATGAGCAGTTCTTC	CASIGAGGNYNEQFF
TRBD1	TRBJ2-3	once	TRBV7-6	TGTGCCAGCAGCCCCACAGGGGGCGGAGATACGCAGTATTTT	CASSPTGGGDTQYF
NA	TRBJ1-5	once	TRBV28	TGTGCCAGCACCCCCGGGACCTCGAGAGAGCCCCAGCATTTT	CASTPGTSREPQHF
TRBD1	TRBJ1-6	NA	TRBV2	TGTGCCAGCATCCTGGACAGGGCTCATTCACCCCTCCACTTT	CASILDRAHSPLHF
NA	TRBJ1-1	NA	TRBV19	TGTGCCAGTAGAGACGACAGGATGAACACTGAAGCTTTCTTT	CASRDDRMNTEAFF
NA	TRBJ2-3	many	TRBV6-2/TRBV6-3	TGTGCCAGCAGTTACTCGGCAGGAAGCACAGATACGCAGTATTTT	CASSYSAGSTDTQYF
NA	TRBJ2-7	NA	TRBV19	TGTGCCAGTAGTATCGGCGGGGCCTACGAGCAGTACTTC	CASSIGGAYEQYF
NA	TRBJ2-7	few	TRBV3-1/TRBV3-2	TGTGCCAGCAGCCAAGATCTTCCTAGAAACTCCTACGAGCAGTACTTC	CASSQDLPRNSYEQYF
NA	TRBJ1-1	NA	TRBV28	TGTGCCAGCAGTTACCCACTTACTGAAGCTTTCTTT	CASSYPLTEAFF
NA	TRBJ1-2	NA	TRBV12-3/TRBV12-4	TGTGCCAGCAGTACCGGGACCCAAGGGGGCTACACCTTC	CASSTGTQGGYTF
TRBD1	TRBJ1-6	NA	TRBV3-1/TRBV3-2	TGTGCCAGCAGCTCATCCGGGACAGGGTATTCACCCCTCCACTTT	CASSSSGTGYSPLHF
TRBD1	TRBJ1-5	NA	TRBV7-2	TGTGCCAGCAGCTCCCGGACAGGGGCCAAGATTAATCAGCCCCAGCATTTT	CASSSRTGAKINQPQHF
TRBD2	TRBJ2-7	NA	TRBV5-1	TGCGCCAGCAGCGGGACTAGCGGGGCGTACGAGCAGTACTTC	CASSGTSGAYEQYF
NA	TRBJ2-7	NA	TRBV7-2	TGTGCCAGCAGCCCCCAGGGGATCTCCCTCTACGAGCAGTACTTC	CASSPQGISLYEQYF
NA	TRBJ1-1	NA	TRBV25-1	TGTGCCAGCAGTGAAAGTGGGGTAGCTTTCTTT	CASSESGVAFF
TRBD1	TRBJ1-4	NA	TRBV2	TGTGCCAGCAGTATGATGGGACAGCGAGAAAAACTGTTTTTT	CASSMMGQREKLFF